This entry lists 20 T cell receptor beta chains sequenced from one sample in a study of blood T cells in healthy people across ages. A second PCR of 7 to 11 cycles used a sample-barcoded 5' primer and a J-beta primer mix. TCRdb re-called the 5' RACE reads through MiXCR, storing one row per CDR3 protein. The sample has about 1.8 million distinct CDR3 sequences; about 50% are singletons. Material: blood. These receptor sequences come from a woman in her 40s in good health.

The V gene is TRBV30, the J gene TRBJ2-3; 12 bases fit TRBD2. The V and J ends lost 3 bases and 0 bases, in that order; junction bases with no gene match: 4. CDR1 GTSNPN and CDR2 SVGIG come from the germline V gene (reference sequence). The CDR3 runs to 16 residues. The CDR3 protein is CAWRHLAGGSTDTQYF. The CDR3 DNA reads TGTGCCTGGAGGCACCTAGCGGGGGGGAGCACAGATACGCAGTATTTT.

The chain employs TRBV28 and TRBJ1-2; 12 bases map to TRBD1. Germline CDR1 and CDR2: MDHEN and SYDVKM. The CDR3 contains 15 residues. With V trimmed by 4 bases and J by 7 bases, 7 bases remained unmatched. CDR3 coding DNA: TGTGCCAGCAGTTCAGTTGGGACAGGGGGCTTTGGCTACACCTTC. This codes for CASSSVGTGGFGYTF.

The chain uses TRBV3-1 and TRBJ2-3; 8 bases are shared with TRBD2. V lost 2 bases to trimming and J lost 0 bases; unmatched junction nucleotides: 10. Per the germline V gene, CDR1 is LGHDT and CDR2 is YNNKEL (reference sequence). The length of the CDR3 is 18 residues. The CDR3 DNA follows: TGTGCCAGCAGCCAAAGATCTGGGCAGCGGGGGAGCACAGATACGCAGTATTTT. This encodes CASSQRSGQRGSTDTQYF.

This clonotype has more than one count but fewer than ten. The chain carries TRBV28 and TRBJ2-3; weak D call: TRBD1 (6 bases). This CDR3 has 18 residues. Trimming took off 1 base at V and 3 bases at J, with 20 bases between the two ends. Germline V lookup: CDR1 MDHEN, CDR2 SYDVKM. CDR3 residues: CASSLLWTEDKLTDTQYF. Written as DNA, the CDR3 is TGTGCCAGCAGTTTATTATGGACAGAAGATAAGCTAACAGATACGCAGTATTTT.

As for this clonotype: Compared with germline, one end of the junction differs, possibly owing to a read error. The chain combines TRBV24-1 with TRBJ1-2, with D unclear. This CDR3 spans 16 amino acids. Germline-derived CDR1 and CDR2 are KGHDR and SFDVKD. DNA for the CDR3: TGTGCCACCAGTGATTTGCAGTCGAACAGCCTCTATGACTACACCTTC. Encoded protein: CATSDLQSNSLYDYTF.

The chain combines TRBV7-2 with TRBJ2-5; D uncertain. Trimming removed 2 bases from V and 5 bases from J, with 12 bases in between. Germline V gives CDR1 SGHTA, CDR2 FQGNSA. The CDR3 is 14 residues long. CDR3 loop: CASSLSAAVETQYF. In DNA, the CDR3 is TGTGCCAGCAGCTTATCCGCGGCGGTCGAGACCCAGTACTTC.

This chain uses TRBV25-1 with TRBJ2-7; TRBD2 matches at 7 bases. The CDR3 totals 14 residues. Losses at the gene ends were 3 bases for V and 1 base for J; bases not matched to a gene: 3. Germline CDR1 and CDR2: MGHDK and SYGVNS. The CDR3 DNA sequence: TGTGCCAGCAGTGAGGGAGGGGCTTCCTACGAGCAGTACTTC. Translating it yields CASSEGGASYEQYF.

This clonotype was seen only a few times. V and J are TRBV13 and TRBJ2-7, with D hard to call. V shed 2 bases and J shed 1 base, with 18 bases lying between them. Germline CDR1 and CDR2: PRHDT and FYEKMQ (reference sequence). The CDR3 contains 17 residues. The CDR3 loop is CASSLLAADVKSYEQYF. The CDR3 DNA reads TGTGCCAGCAGCTTATTGGCCGCGGACGTTAAATCCTACGAGCAGTACTTC.

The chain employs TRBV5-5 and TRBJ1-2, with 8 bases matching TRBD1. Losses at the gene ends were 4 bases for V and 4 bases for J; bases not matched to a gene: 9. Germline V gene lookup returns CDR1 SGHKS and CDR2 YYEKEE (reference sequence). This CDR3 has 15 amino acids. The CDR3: CASSLQGTGSYGYTF. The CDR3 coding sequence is TGTGCCAGCAGCCTTCAAGGGACAGGTAGCTATGGCTACACCTTC.

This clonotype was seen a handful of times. CDR3 coding DNA: TGTGCCAGCGGCGGTGGAAATTCACCCCTCCACTTT. Translated: CASGGGNSPLHF. The chain couples TRBV28 to TRBJ1-6; no clear D gene. The CDR3 runs 12 residues. V was shortened by 8 bases and J by 7 bases, with 9 bases between the two germline ends. Germline V gene data show CDR1 as MDHEN and CDR2 as SYDVKM.

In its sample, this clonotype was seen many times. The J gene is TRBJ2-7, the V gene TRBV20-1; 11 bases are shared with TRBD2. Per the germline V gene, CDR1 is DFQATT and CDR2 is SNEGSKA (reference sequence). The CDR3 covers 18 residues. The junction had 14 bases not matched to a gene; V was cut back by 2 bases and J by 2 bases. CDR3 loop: CSARPKPGLAENAYEQYF. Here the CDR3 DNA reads TGCAGTGCTAGACCAAAGCCGGGACTAGCGGAAAATGCCTACGAGCAGTACTTC.

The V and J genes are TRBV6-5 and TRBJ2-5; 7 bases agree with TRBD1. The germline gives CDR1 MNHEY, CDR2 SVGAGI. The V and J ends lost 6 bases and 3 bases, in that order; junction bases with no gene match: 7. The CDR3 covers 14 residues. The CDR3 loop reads CASRALTGKETQYF. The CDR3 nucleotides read TGTGCCAGCAGAGCTCTGACAGGGAAAGAGACCCAGTACTTC.

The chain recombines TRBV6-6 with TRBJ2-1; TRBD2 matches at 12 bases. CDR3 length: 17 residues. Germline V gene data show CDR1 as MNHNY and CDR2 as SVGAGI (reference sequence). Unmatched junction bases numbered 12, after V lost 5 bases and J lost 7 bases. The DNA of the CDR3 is TGTGCCAGCAGTCACCTAGCGGGGGGGACCCGGGGGAATGAGCAGTTCTTC. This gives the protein CASSHLAGGTRGNEQFF.

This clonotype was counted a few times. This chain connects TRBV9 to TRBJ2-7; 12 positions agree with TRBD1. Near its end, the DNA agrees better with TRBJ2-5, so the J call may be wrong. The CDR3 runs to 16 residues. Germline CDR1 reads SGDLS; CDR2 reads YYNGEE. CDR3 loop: CASSATGTGGVETQYF. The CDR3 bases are TGTGCCAGCAGCGCCACGGGGACAGGGGGCGTTGAGACCCAGTACTTC.

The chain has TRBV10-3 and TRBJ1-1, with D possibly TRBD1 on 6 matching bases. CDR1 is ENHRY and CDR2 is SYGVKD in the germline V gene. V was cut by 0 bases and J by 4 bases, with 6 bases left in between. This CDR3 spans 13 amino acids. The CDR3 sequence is CAISESQGTEAFF. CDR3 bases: TGTGCCATCAGTGAGTCACAGGGCACTGAAGCTTTCTTT.

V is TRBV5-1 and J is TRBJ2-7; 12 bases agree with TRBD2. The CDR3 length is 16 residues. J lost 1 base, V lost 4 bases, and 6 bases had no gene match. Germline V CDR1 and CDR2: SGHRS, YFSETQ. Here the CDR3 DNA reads TGCGCCAGCAGCCCCTCGGGACTAGCGGGTTCCTACGAGCAGTACTTC. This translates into CASSPSGLAGSYEQYF.

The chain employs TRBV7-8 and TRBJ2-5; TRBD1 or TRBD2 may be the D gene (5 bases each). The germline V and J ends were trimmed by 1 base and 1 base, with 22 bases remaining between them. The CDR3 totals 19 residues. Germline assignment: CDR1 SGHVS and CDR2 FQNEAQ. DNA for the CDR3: TGTGCCAGCAGCTTAGAAATGATTATGGGGGTCCTTGGCCAAGAGACCCAGTACTTC. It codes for CASSLEMIMGVLGQETQYF.

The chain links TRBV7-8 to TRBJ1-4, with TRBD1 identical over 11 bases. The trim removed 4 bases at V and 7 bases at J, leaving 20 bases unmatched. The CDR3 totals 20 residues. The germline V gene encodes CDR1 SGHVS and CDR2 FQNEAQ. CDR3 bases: TGTGCCAGCAGCTCTCGGGCGGGGGGACAGGGGGTTAGATCAGGTGAAAAACTGTTTTTT. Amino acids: CASSSRAGGQGVRSGEKLFF.

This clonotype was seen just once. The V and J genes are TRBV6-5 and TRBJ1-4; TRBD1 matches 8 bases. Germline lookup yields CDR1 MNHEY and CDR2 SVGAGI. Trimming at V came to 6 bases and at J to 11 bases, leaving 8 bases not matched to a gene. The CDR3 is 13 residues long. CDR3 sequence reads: CASRRTGRDKLFF. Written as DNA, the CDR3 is TGTGCCAGCAGGCGGACAGGGCGGGACAAACTGTTTTTT.

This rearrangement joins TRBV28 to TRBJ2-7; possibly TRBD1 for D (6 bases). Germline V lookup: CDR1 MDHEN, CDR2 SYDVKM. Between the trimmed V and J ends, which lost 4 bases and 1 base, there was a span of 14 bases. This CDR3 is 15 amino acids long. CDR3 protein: CASSSPGVVSYEQYF. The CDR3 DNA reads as TGTGCCAGCAGTTCCCCAGGGGTTGTATCCTACGAGCAGTACTTC.